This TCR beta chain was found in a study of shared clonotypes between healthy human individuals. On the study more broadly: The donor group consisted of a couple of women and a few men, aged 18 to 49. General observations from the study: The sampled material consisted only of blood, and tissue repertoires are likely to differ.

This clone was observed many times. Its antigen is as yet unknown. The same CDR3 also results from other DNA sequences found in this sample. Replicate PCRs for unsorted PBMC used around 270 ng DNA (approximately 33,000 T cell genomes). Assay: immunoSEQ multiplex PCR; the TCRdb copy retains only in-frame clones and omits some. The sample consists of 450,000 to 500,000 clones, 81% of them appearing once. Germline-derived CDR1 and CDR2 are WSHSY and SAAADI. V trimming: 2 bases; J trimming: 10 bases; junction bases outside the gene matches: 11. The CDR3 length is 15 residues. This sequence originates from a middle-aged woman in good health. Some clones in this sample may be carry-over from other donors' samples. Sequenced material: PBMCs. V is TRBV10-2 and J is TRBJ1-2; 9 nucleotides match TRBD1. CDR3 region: CASSEGQGLSRLYTF. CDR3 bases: TGCGCCAGCAGTGAGGGACAGGGGTTATCCAGACTCTACACCTTC.